This T cell receptor beta chain derives from a study of graft-versus-host responses after intestinal transplantation. Overall study: Multivisceral, liver-intestinal, or isolated intestinal transplants were received by the recipients. Recipients were all induced with anti-thymocyte globulin, then given tacrolimus and steroids for about 3 years. General study findings and limits: Early post-transplant declines in HvG were associated with peak levels of circulating GvH clones.

Method: immunoSEQ multiplex PCR; TCRdb's copy keeps in-frame clones and lacks some. Here the sample spans roughly 99,000 clones, 85% to 95% being singletons. About this clone: Antigen unknown.

Germline V gene sequence: CDR1 MNHEY, CDR2 SMNVEV (reference sequence). The CDR3 extends over 15 amino acids. Deletions cut 1 base from V and 0 bases from J, with 8 bases between. The clonotype was recovered from a human donor who was the organ donor for an intestinal transplant. The specimen comprised unstimulated CD8+ T cells sorted from spleen or lymph node cells, sampled before transplant. The J gene is TRBJ2-3, the V gene TRBV27; D is perhaps TRBD2 (6 bases). The CDR3, as DNA: TGTGCCAGCAGTTTATTAGCGGACAGCACAGATACGCAGTATTTT. As protein: CASSLLADSTDTQYF.